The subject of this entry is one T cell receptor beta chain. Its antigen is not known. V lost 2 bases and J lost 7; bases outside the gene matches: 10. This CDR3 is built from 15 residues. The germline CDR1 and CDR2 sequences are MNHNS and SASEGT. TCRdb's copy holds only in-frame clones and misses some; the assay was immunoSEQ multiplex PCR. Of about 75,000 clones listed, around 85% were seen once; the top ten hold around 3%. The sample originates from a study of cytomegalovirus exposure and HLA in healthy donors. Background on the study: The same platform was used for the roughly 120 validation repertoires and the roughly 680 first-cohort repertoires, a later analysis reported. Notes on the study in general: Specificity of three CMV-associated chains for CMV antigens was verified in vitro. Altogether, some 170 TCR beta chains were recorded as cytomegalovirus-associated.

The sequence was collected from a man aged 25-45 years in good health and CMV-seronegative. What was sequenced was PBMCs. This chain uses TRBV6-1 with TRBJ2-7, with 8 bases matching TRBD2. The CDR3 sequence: CASSEPSGGQWEQYF. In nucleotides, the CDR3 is TGTGCCAGCAGTGAACCGAGCGGGGGCCAGTGGGAGCAGTACTTC.